Included here is one T cell receptor (beta chain) sequence, with context. Antigen specificity is unknown. The length of the CDR3 is 15 residues. Trimming took off 4 bases at V and 7 bases at J, with 17 bases between the two ends. Looked up from germline, CDR1 is SEHNR and CDR2 is FQNEAQ (reference sequence). This sample is part of a study of regulatory and conventional T cells in RAG deficiency. The overall study: Autoimmunity is frequent in combined immunodeficiency with hypomorphic RAG mutations.

Study-wide points: Compared with controls, unique Treg TCR beta sequences dropped approximately 100-fold in Omenn syndrome and CID/AS. Patient subsets had shorter CDR3s; Omenn Treg-Tconv overlap exceeded 80%.

TCRdb's copy holds only in-frame clones and misses some; the assay was immunoSEQ multiplex PCR. The sample includes more than 5,000 clones, roughly 90% of them seen just once. The specimen sequenced was CD8+ T cells sorted from blood. This TCR came from a human donor with RAG deficiency presenting as severe combined immunodeficiency. The chain carries TRBV7-9 and TRBJ2-1; D may be TRBD2 (5 bases). Here the CDR3 DNA reads TGTGCCAGCAGCTCCACCGACGGACGGGAAAATGAGCAGTTCTTC. This gives the protein CASSSTDGRENEQFF.